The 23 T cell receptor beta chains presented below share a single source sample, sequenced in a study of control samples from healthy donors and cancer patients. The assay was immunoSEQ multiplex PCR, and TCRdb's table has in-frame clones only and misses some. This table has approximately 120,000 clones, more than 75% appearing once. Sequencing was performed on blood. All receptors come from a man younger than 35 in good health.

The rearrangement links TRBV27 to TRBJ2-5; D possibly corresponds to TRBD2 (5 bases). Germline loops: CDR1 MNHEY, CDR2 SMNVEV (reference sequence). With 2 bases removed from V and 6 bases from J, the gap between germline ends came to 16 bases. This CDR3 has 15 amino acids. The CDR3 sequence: CASSLAHEGSKTQYF. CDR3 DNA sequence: TGTGCCAGCAGTTTAGCTCATGAGGGTTCGAAGACCCAGTACTTC.

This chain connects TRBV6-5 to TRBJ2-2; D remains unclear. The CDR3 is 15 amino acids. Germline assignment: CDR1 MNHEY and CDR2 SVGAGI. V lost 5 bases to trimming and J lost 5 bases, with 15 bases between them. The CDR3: CASSQRPVHTGELFF. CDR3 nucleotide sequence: TGTGCCAGCAGTCAACGACCTGTCCATACCGGGGAGCTGTTTTTT.

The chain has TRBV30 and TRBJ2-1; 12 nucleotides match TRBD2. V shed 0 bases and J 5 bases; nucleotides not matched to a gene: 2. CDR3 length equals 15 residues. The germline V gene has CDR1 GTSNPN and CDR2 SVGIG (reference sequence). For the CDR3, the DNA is TGTGCCTGGAGTGTACGACTAGCGGGAGACAATGAGCAGTTCTTC. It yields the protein CAWSVRLAGDNEQFF.

CDR3 DNA: TGTGCCAGCAGCTTGGCCGGGTCCGGGAGAACCTATGGCTACACCTTC. Protein: CASSLAGSGRTYGYTF. The rearrangement links TRBV5-6 to TRBJ1-2, with no clear D. This CDR3 comprises 16 residues. From germline, CDR1 is SGHDT and CDR2 YYEEEE. V was pared by 0 bases and J by 4 bases, with 16 bases between.

CDR3 DNA sequence: TGTGCCAGCAGCTTGATCAGAAGGTGGGACAGGGGGCGATCCTACGAGCAGTACTTC. Translation gives CASSLIRRWDRGRSYEQYF. The rearrangement links TRBV7-9 to TRBJ2-7, with 12 positions matching TRBD1. CDR3 length: 19 residues. J lost 1 base, V lost 3 bases, and 13 bases had no gene match. Germline CDR1 and CDR2: SEHNR and FQNEAQ (reference sequence).

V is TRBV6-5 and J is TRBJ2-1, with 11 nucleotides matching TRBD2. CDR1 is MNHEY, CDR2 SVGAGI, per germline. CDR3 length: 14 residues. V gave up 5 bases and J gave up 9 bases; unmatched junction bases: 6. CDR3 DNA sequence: TGTGCCAGCAGTATAGCGGGAGGGCCGGGTGAGCAGTTCTTC. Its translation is CASSIAGGPGEQFF.

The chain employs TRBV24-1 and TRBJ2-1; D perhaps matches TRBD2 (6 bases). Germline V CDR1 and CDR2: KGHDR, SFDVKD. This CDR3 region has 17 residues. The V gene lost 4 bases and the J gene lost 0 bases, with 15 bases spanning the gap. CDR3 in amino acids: CATSDPVGGVSYNEQFF. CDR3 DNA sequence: TGTGCCACCAGTGACCCTGTTGGCGGGGTCTCCTACAATGAGCAGTTCTTC.

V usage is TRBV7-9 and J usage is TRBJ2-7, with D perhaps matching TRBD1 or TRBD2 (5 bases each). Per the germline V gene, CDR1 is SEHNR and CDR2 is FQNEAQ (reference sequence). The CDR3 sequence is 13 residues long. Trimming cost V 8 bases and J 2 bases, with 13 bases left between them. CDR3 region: CASSRDGPYEQYF. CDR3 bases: TGTGCCAGCTCCCGGGACGGGCCCTACGAGCAGTACTTC.

CDR3 DNA sequence: TGTGCCAGCAGTTACTCTTTCGGGAGCAATCAGCCCCAGCATTTT. Protein sequence: CASSYSFGSNQPQHF. The chain employs TRBV6-5 and TRBJ1-5; D call uncertain. The CDR3 contains 15 residues. Germline-derived CDR1 and CDR2 are MNHEY and SVGAGI. The V end was cut by 0 bases, the J end by 1 base, with 7 bases between.

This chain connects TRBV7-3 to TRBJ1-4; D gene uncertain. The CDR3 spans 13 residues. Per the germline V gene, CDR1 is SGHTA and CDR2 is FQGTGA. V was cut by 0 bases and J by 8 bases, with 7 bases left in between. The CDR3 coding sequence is TGTGCCAGCAGCTTAACGAGAGGGGAAAAACTGTTTTTT. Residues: CASSLTRGEKLFF.

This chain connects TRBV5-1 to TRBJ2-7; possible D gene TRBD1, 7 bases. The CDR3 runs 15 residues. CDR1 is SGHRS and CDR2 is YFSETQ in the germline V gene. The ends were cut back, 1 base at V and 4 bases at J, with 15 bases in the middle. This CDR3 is CASSLWAGGSYEQYF. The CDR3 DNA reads TGCGCCAGCAGCTTGTGGGCAGGGGGGAGTTACGAGCAGTACTTC.

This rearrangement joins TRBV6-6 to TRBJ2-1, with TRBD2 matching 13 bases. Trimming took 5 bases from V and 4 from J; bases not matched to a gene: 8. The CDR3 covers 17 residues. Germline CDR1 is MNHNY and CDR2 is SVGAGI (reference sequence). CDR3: CASSRGLAGAFYNEQFF. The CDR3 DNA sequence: TGTGCCAGCAGTCGCGGACTAGCGGGAGCGTTTTACAATGAGCAGTTCTTC.

CDR3 residues: CSVEDHISGRRTQYF. CDR3 in DNA: TGCAGCGTTGAAGATCATATTAGCGGGAGACGAACGCAGTATTTT. This chain connects TRBV29-1 to TRBJ2-3; 9 nucleotides align to TRBD2. Germline-derived CDR1 and CDR2 are SQVTM and ANQGSEA. The junction had 10 bases not matched to a gene; V was cut back by 0 bases and J by 9 bases. There are 15 residues in the CDR3.

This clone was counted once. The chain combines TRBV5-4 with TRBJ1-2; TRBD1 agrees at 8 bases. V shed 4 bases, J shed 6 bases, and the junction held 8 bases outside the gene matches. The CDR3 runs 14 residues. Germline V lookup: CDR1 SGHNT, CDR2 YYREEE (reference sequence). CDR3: CASSGQGAYDGYTF. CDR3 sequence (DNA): TGTGCCAGCAGCGGTCAGGGGGCCTATGATGGCTACACCTTC.

DNA for the CDR3: TGTGCCAGCAGCCAAGCCTCCTGGCGGAGAGAGTACAATGAGCAGTTCTTC. This gives the protein CASSQASWRREYNEQFF. V usage is TRBV14 and J usage is TRBJ2-1, with D hard to call. The CDR3 sequence is 17 residues long. CDR1 and CDR2 (germline): SGHDN, FVKESK. V lost 1 base and J 4 bases, leaving 17 bases between the germline ends.

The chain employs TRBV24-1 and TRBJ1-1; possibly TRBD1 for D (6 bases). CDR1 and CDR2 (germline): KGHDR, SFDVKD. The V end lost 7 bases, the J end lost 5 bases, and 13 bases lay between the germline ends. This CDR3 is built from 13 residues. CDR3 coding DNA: TGTGCCACCAGAAAGGGGGATTTGACTGAAGCTTTCTTT. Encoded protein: CATRKGDLTEAFF.

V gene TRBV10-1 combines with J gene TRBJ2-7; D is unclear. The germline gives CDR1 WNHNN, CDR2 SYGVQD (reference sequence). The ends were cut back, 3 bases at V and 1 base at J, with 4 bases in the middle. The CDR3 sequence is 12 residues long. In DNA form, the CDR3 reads TGCGCCAGCAGTGATAGTTCCTACGAGCAGTACTTC. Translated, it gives CASSDSSYEQYF.

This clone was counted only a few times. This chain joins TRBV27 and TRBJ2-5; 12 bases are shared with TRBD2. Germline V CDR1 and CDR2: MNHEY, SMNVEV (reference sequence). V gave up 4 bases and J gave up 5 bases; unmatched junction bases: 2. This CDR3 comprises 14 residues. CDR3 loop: CASSSLAGGETQYF. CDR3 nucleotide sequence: TGTGCCAGCAGTTCCCTAGCGGGAGGGGAGACCCAGTACTTC.

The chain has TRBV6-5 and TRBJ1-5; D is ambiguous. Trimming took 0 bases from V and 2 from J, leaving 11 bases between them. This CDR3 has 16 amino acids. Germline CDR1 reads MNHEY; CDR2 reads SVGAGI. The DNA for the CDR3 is TGTGCCAGCAGTTACTCAGCCCCGCCGGGCAATCAGCCCCAGCATTTT. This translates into CASSYSAPPGNQPQHF.

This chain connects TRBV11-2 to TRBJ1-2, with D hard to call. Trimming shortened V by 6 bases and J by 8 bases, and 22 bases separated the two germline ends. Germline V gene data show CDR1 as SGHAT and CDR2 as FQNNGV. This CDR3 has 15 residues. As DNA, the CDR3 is TGTGCCAGCAGATCTCCCTCTGATCCTACGGAGGGCTACACCTTC. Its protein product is CASRSPSDPTEGYTF.

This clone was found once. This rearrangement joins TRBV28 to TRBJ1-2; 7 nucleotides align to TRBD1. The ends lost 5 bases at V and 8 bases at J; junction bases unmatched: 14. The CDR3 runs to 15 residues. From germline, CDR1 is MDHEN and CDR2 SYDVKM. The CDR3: CASSGPVTGASGYTF. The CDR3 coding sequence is TGTGCCAGCAGTGGTCCCGTTACAGGGGCAAGCGGCTACACCTTC.

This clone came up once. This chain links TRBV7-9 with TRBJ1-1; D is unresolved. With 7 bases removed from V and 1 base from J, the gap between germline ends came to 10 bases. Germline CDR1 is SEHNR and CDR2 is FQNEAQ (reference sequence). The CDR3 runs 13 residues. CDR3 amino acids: CASTAYSNTEAFF. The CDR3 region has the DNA TGTGCCAGCACCGCATATTCGAACACTGAAGCTTTCTTT.

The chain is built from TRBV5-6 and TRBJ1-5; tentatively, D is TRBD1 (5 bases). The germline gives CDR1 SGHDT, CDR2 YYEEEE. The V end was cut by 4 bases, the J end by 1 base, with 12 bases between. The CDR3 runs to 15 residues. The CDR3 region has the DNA TGTGCCAGCAGCCCTCGTGGGGGGAGCAATCAGCCCCAGCATTTT. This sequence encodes CASSPRGGSNQPQHF.